This T cell receptor (beta chain) comes out of a study of blood T cell repertoires in COVID-19. Study-level background: The samples span acute and convalescent COVID-19 from the United States, Italy and Spain.

Clones were read by immunoSEQ multiplex PCR, and TCRdb kept only the in-frame ones, dropping some. Among around 220,000 clones listed, roughly 90% were seen once. The CDR3 is made up of 17 amino acids. V was shortened by 3 bases and J by 0 bases, with 17 bases between the two germline ends. Germline-derived CDR1 and CDR2 are SGHDN and FVKESK. The sample holds one count of this clone. Material: peripheral blood. The TCR comes from a woman between 45 and 60 years old with acute or convalescent COVID-19. The chain employs TRBV14 and TRBJ1-1, with D maybe TRBD1 (6 bases). CDR3 nucleotides: TGTGCCAGCAGCCAGGGAGACAGGCCTTACATGAACACTGAAGCTTTCTTT. This encodes CASSQGDRPYMNTEAFF.